The sequence of this T cell receptor beta chain was determined in a study of T cell responses to AZD1222 COVID-19 vaccine. Profiled with immunoSEQ multiplex PCR; TCRdb holds only in-frame clones, not every one. The data contain approximately 150,000 clones, roughly 92% of them singletons. As for this clone: Its antigen is currently unknown.

General study findings and limits: The donor cohort was predominantly white British with a female majority, and clonal diversity may have been underestimated. Scientists sampled the repertoires only once the peak T cell response had passed.

The TCR originated in an adult in good health. The sample was peripheral blood, taken on day 0 of AZD1222 vaccination.

CDR3 in amino acids: CASSPAQIMNTEAFF. CDR3 DNA sequence: TGTGCCAGCAGCCCCGCCCAGATAATGAACACTGAAGCTTTCTTT. The rearrangement links TRBV5-4 to TRBJ1-1; D is undetermined. The CDR3 spans 15 residues. With 4 bases removed from V and 0 bases from J, the gap between germline ends came to 13 bases. Germline V gene data show CDR1 as SGHNT and CDR2 as YYREEE (reference sequence).